This TCR beta chain is from a study of CXCR3-negative and CXCR3-positive naive CD8 T cells. TRB cDNA libraries were made by UMI-labeled 5' RACE. TCRdb processed the 5' RACE reads again and assigns one entry to each CDR3 protein, with no DNA. This sample's clone table lists approximately 45,000 distinct CDR3 sequences. Sequenced: memory CD8+ T cells from blood. This clonotype was sampled from a human donor in good health. Some clones in this sample may be carry-over from other donors' samples.

CDR3 amino acids: CASSLEDSSNQPQHF. The chain joins TRBV7-8 to TRBJ1-5; TCRdb picks TRBD1, but there is no DNA to check that call. Germline CDR1 and CDR2: SGHVS and FQNEAQ. The CDR3 loop spans 15 amino acids.